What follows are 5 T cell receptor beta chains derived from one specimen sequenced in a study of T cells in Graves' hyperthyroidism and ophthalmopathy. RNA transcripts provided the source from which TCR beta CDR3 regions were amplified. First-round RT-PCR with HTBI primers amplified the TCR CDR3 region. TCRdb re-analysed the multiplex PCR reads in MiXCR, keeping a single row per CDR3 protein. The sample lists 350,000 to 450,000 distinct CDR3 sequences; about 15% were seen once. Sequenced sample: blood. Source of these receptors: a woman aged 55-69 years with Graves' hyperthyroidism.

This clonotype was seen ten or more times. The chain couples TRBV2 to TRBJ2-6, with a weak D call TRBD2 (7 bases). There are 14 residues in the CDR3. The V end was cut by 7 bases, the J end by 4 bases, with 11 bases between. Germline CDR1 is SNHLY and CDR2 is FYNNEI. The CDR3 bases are TGTGCCAGCAAGAGCGGGACAGGGGCCAACGTCCTGACTTTC. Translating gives CASKSGTGANVLTF.

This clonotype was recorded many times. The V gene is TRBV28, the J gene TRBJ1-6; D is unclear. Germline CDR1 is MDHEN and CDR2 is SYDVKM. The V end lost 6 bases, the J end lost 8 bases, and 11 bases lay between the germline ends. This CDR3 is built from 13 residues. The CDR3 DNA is TGTGCCAGCAGCTTAGAGTGGGATTCACCCCTCCACTTT. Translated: CASSLEWDSPLHF.

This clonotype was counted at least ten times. The CDR3 is CASSFFGLAGEQYF. The CDR3 DNA reads as TGTGCCAGCAGTTTTTTTGGGCTAGCGGGCGAGCAGTACTTC. The chain carries TRBV27 and TRBJ2-7, with 8 bases matching TRBD2. The CDR3 covers 14 residues. V shed 3 bases, J shed 6 bases, and the junction held 7 bases outside the gene matches. Germline CDR1 MNHEY, CDR2 SMNVEV (reference sequence).

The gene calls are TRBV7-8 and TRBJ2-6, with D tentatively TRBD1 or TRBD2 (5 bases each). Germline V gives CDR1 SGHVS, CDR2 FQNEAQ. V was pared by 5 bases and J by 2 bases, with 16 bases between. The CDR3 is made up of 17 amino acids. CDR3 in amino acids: CASSLWDQLPGANVLTF. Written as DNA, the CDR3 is TGTGCCAGCAGCCTGTGGGACCAACTTCCTGGGGCCAACGTCCTGACTTTC.

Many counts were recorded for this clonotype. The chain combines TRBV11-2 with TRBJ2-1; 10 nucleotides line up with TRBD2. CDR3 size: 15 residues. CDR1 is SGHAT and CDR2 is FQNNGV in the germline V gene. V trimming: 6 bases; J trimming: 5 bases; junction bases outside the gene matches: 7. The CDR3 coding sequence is TGTGCCAGCAGTTCAACGGGACTAGCGAACAATGAGCAGTTCTTC. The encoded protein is CASSSTGLANNEQFF.